The clone carrying this T cell receptor (beta chain) was detected only once. Its antigen is as yet unknown. The data are from a study of long-term antiretroviral therapy in people with HIV. Whole-study findings and limits: Diversity rose after ART but stayed below transplant donor controls.

Researchers ran immunoSEQ v3.0 at survey level. A per-sample goal of roughly 35,000-55,000 T-cell genomes was targeted by sequencing. The assay was immunoSEQ multiplex PCR, and TCRdb's table has in-frame clones only and misses some. The sample has roughly 16,000 clones; over 75% are singletons. V was trimmed by 3 bases and J by 8 bases, leaving 11 bases between them. CDR3 size: 14 residues. The germline V gene has CDR1 MNHEY and CDR2 SMNVEV (reference sequence). The starting material was unsorted PBMCs, obtained 0.1 years before starting antiretroviral therapy. This chain links TRBV27 with TRBJ1-6, with a weak D call TRBD1 (6 bases). The source is a man between 18 and 35 years old with HIV. The CDR3 DNA sequence: TGTGCCAGCAGTTTTTCAGGGGTCGATTCACCCCTCCACTTT. As protein: CASSFSGVDSPLHF.